This T cell receptor beta chain is from a study of blood T cells in healthy people across ages. This clonotype was counted only a few times. CDR3 length: 14 residues. CDR1 is MRHNA, CDR2 SNTAGT, per germline. V gave up 1 base and J gave up 8 bases, with 14 bases separating them. Together with a sample-barcoded 5' primer, a J-beta primer mix was included in a second PCR lasting roughly 6 to 12 cycles. TCRdb processed the 5' RACE reads anew with MiXCR; each CDR3 protein has one entry. The data contain 700,000 or so distinct CDR3 sequences, about 20% of them singletons. The chain employs TRBV6-4 and TRBJ1-2, with no clear D. The sequencing sample was made of blood. The TCR originated in a man in his sixties or seventies in good health. As DNA, the CDR3 is TGTGCCAGCAGTGACTATCCAGTTCGTAGGGGCTACACCTTC. Encoded protein: CASSDYPVRRGYTF.